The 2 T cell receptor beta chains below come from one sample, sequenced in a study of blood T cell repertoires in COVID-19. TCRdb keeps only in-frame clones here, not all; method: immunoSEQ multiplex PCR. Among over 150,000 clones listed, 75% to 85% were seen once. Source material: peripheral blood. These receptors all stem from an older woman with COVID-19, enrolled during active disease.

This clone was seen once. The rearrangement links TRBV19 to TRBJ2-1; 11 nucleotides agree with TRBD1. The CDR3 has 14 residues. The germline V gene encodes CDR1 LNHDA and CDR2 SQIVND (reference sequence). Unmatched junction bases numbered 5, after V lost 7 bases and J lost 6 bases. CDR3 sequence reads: CASNQGQGVNEQFF. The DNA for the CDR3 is TGTGCCAGTAACCAGGGACAGGGGGTCAATGAGCAGTTCTTC. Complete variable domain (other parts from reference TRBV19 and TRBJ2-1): DGGITQSPKYLFRKEGQNVTLSCEQNLNHDAMYWYRQDPGQGLRLIYYSQIVNDFQKGDIAEGYSVSREKKESFPLTVTSAQKNPTAFYLCASNQGQGVNEQFFGPGTRLTVL.

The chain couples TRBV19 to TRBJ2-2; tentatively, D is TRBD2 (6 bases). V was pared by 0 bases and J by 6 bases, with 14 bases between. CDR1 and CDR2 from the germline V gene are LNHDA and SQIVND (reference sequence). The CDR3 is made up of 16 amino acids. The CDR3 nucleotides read TGTGCCAGTAGTATAGAGAGGACCTGGGGGGCCGGGGAGCTGTTTTTT. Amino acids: CASSIERTWGAGELFF.